These T cell receptor beta chains were read from a single sample in a study of shared clonotypes between healthy human individuals. Libraries were prepared by immunoSEQ multiplex PCR; TCRdb keeps only in-frame clonotypes and omits some of them. Seen here are more than 2 million clones, just under 95% observed once, and the top ten hold about 1.7%. Specimen: naive CD8+ T cells from PBMCs. The receptors derive from a man between 18 and 29 years old in good health. Some clones in this sample may be carry-over from other donors' samples. Each CDR3 is given with its conserved first and last residue. A D gene is named only where the DNA matches it firmly. Rows may omit the clone size; those that give it use once, few, many or a size class.

TRBJ1-1 TRBD1 TRBV28 - CASSRTGRGTEAFF TGTGCCAGCAGTCGGACAGGGCGGGGCACTGAAGCTTTCTTT
TRBJ1-2 - TRBV19 - CASSIERQGYYGYTF TGTGCCAGTAGTATAGAGCGCCAGGGGTACTATGGCTACACCTTC
TRBJ2-7 TRBD2 TRBV6-5 once CATRTGTRGYEQYF TGTGCCACCCGAACCGGGACTAGGGGGTACGAGCAGTACTTC
TRBJ1-5 TRBD1 TRBV28 - CASSLVTGGASNQPQHF TGTGCCAGCAGTTTAGTTACAGGGGGCGCCAGCAATCAGCCCCAGCATTTT
TRBJ2-2 - TRBV28 - CASSLPGAQVTGELFF TGTGCCAGCAGTTTACCAGGGGCGCAGGTCACCGGGGAGCTGTTTTTT
TRBJ1-1 - TRBV15 - CATSRLFSGDTEAFF TGTGCCACCAGCAGGCTATTCAGTGGGGACACTGAAGCTTTCTTT
TRBJ2-1 TRBD1 TRBV28 - CASVTGTDYNEQFF TGTGCCAGCGTAACCGGGACAGACTACAATGAGCAGTTCTTC
TRBJ2-7 - TRBV19 - CASSNRRLETSEQYF TGTGCCAGTAGCAACAGGAGGCTCGAGACCTCCGAGCAGTACTTC
TRBJ2-7 TRBD1 TRBV28 - CASSFGTGPVEQYF TGTGCCAGCAGTTTCGGGACAGGACCGGTCGAGCAGTACTTC
TRBJ2-7 TRBD1 TRBV9 - CASSFGTGYEQYF TGTGCCAGCAGCTTTGGGACAGGTTACGAGCAGTACTTC
TRBJ2-7 TRBD1 TRBV10-3 few CAISESRSGGIGAYEQYF TGTGCCATCAGTGAGTCGAGGTCAGGGGGAATCGGCGCCTACGAGCAGTACTTC
TRBJ1-1 - TRBV10-3 - CAISESAGRLGLNTEAFF TGTGCCATCAGTGAGTCAGCAGGGCGATTGGGTTTGAACACTGAAGCTTTCTTT
TRBJ2-7 - TRBV21-1 - CASSLLRQGRYEQYF TGTGCCAGCTCTCTTTTGAGGCAGGGCAGGTACGAGCAGTACTTC
TRBJ1-2 - TRBV11-1 - CASSLLPGSGCTF TGTGCCAGCAGCTTACTTCCAGGATCAGGCTGCACCTTC
TRBJ2-1 TRBD2 TRBV29-1 - CSVPLAGSYNEQFF TGCAGCGTTCCACTAGCGGGAAGTTACAATGAGCAGTTCTTC
TRBJ2-5 TRBD2 TRBV2 - CASGAGGHTQETQYF TGTGCCAGCGGGGCGGGAGGACACACCCAAGAGACCCAGTACTTC
TRBJ1-6 TRBD1 TRBV7-3 - CASSRDSLADSPLHF TGTGCCAGCAGCCGGGACAGTCTCGCTGATTCACCCCTCCACTTT
TRBJ2-7 - TRBV19 - CASSMSRLEQYF TGTGCCAGTAGTATGTCGCGTCTTGAGCAGTACTTC
TRBJ1-1 - TRBV19 - CASSPIGARTEAFF TGTGCCAGTAGTCCGATAGGGGCAAGGACTGAAGCTTTCTTT
TRBJ2-7 - TRBV6-6 - CASSPGGEENEQYF TGTGCCAGCAGCCCCGGAGGGGAGGAAAACGAGCAGTACTTC
TRBJ1-1 - TRBV9 few CASSEGVGLNTEAFF TGTGCCAGCAGCGAGGGGGTGGGGTTGAACACTGAAGCTTTCTTT
TRBJ2-2 TRBD2 TRBV15 - CATRPSGRAVELFF TGTGCCACCAGGCCCAGCGGGAGGGCCGTGGAGCTGTTTTTT
TRBJ2-6 TRBD2 TRBV4-3 - CASSPSRGRAVFGANVLTF TGCGCCAGCAGCCCTTCCCGCGGGAGGGCAGTGTTTGGGGCCAACGTCCTGACTTTC
TRBJ2-1 TRBD2 TRBV4-3 - CASSQGIAGAGGNEQFF TGCGCCAGCAGCCAAGGTATCGCGGGAGCGGGTGGGAATGAGCAGTTCTTC
TRBJ2-7 - TRBV28 - CASSLRGWGASIEQYF TGTGCCAGCAGTTTAAGGGGATGGGGGGCCAGCATCGAGCAGTACTTC
TRBJ2-7 TRBD2 TRBV6-5 - CASSYSGTSGYEQYF TGTGCCAGCAGTTACTCTGGGACTAGCGGTTACGAGCAGTACTTC
TRBJ2-5 - TRBV7-9 once CASSLGILTGIGSQETQYF TGTGCCAGCAGCTTAGGTATTCTGACAGGCATAGGGAGTCAAGAGACCCAGTACTTC
TRBJ1-3 - TRBV6-5 - CASSYDGSGNTIYF TGTGCCAGCAGTTATGATGGGTCTGGAAACACCATATATTTT
TRBJ2-2 - TRBV7-3 few CASSLSLGGELFF TGTGCCAGCAGCTTAAGTTTAGGCGGGGAGCTGTTTTTT
TRBJ2-3 - TRBV7-9 - CASSSEGATTDTQYF TGTGCCAGCAGCTCTGAGGGCGCCACCACAGATACGCAGTATTTT
TRBJ2-3 - TRBV12-5 - CASGGSPGLKRTDTQYF TGTGCTAGTGGTGGATCACCGGGCCTCAAGCGGACAGATACGCAGTATTTT
TRBJ2-2 TRBD1 TRBV13 once CASRGQQKNTGELFF TGTGCCAGCAGGGGACAGCAAAAAAACACCGGGGAGCTGTTTTTT
TRBJ2-7 - TRBV6-5 - CASSPQGQSYEQYF TGTGCCAGCAGCCCTCAAGGGCAGTCCTACGAGCAGTACTTC
TRBJ2-7 - TRBV11-2 - CASSRGAGTYEQYF TGTGCCAGCAGCCGGGGGGCCGGTACCTACGAGCAGTACTTC
TRBJ2-7 - TRBV10-3 - CAISETDSYEQYF TGTGCCATCAGTGAGACCGACAGTTACGAGCAGTACTTC
TRBJ2-6 - TRBV27 - CASRHTGYGANVLTF TGTGCCAGCAGACATACAGGGTATGGGGCCAACGTCCTGACTTTC
TRBJ2-7 - TRBV11-2 - CASSSNRFLYF TGTGCCAGCAGCTCAAACAGGTTCCTGTACTTC
TRBJ2-3 - TRBV28 - CASFWGRAPSTDTQYF TGTGCCAGCTTTTGGGGGCGAGCCCCGTCCACAGATACGCAGTATTTT
TRBJ2-6 - TRBV28 - CASSLYPTLSGLAWGANVLTF TGTGCCAGCAGTTTATACCCAACCTTGTCAGGGCTCGCATGGGGGGCCAACGTCCTGACTTTC
TRBJ2-7 TRBD2 TRBV27 - CASSLLAGVLGYEQYF TGTGCCAGCAGTTTATTAGCGGGAGTTTTAGGCTACGAGCAGTACTTC
TRBJ2-1 - TRBV29-1 - CSVEGLESGGYNEQFF TGCAGCGTTGAAGGGCTGGAGTCAGGGGGGTACAATGAGCAGTTCTTC
TRBJ2-7 - TRBV5-6 - CASSPLEEAHSEQYF TGTGCCAGCAGCCCCCTTGAGGAGGCTCATAGCGAGCAGTACTTC
TRBJ2-7 - TRBV28 - CASSFGAGGGEQYF TGTGCCAGCAGTTTTGGGGCAGGGGGAGGCGAGCAGTACTTC
TRBJ1-1 - TRBV5-1 - CASSLGFKETEAFF TGCGCCAGCAGCTTGGGGTTTAAGGAAACTGAAGCTTTCTTT
TRBJ2-4 - TRBV11-2 - CASSLGSSRLAKNIQYF TGTGCCAGCAGCTTAGGTAGTAGCAGACTAGCCAAAAACATTCAGTACTTC
TRBJ2-7 - TRBV7-3 - CASSLAPGVEQYF TGTGCCAGCAGCCTTGCCCCAGGGGTGGAGCAGTACTTC
TRBJ1-1 - TRBV28 - CASSFGAGRAFF TGTGCCAGCAGTTTTGGGGCGGGGCGAGCTTTCTTT
TRBJ2-3 - TRBV30 - CAWSLGHLTDTQYF TGTGCCTGGAGTCTGGGACACCTCACAGATACGCAGTATTTT
TRBJ2-7 TRBD1 TRBV28 few CASSLGIEDRSYEQYF TGTGCCAGCAGTTTGGGGATAGAGGACAGGAGCTACGAGCAGTACTTC
TRBJ1-5 - TRBV9 - CASSRGGSSNQPQHF TGTGCCAGCAGTCGGGGGGGTAGTTCCAATCAGCCCCAGCATTTT
TRBJ2-7 TRBD1 TRBV4-1 - CASSPRDRVYEQYF TGCGCCAGCAGCCCCCGGGACAGGGTTTACGAGCAGTACTTC
TRBJ2-3 - TRBV28 - CATGVELLTDTQYF TGTGCAACCGGGGTGGAACTCCTTACAGATACGCAGTATTTT
TRBJ2-1 - TRBV6-5 - CASSRLRGFYNEQFF TGTGCCAGCAGCCGCCTAAGGGGGTTTTACAATGAGCAGTTCTTC
TRBJ2-1 - TRBV6-4 - CASSDSRYNEQFF TGTGCCAGCAGTGACTCTCGGTACAATGAGCAGTTCTTC
TRBJ1-2 - TRBV2 - CASSPRAAINYGYTF TGTGCCAGCAGCCCCCGGGCAGCCATTAACTATGGCTACACCTTC
TRBJ2-1 TRBD2 TRBV11-2 - CASSSSGSGVIYNEQFF TGTGCCAGCAGCTCTAGCGGGAGTGGAGTTATCTACAATGAGCAGTTCTTC
TRBJ2-7 TRBD1 TRBV9 - CASSVSPGQGKSYEQYF TGTGCCAGCAGCGTCTCTCCGGGACAGGGGAAGTCCTACGAGCAGTACTTC
TRBJ2-3 - TRBV7-8 - CASSLVPTGSDTQYF TGTGCCAGCAGCTTGGTACCTACAGGGTCAGATACGCAGTATTTT
TRBJ2-1 - TRBV28 once CASSSNREEGNNEQFF TGTGCCAGCAGTTCAAACAGGGAAGAGGGGAACAATGAGCAGTTCTTC
TRBJ1-3 - TRBV14 - CASSPRGYGNTIYF TGTGCCAGCAGTCCACGGGGGTATGGAAACACCATATATTTT